This T cell receptor beta chain was retrieved from a study of blood T cell repertoires in COVID-19. Overall study: Samples taken during acute and convalescent COVID-19 were collected in the United States, Italy and Spain. PBMCs, B-cell-depleted T cells, or T cells were the source of the cDNA or gDNA that made up the material.

The CDR3 runs 17 residues. CDR1 is SGHTS, CDR2 YDEGEE, per germline. V lost 4 bases, J lost 4 bases, and 15 bases stayed unmatched. Methods used by the authors: Counts of nucleated cells, estimated from reference gene primer amplification, were obtained. The method was immunoSEQ multiplex PCR; TCRdb's version includes in-frame clones alone and lacks a portion of them. V, J and clone size are taken as reported in that table, and D and trimming were inferred from the DNA itself. This sample has some 140,000 clones, with about 76% found just once. This clonotype was obtained from a man older than 75 with acute or convalescent COVID-19. Material for sequencing was peripheral blood. The chain couples TRBV5-8 to TRBJ1-2; 8 bases are shared with TRBD1. CDR3 residues: CASSLHKRTGIGYGYTF. In DNA, the CDR3 is TGTGCCAGCAGCCTACACAAGCGGACAGGGATCGGCTATGGCTACACCTTC.